Each of the 15 T cell receptor beta chains below was sequenced from the same sample in a study of human T cells and chemical hapten exposure. The time point was: healthy volunteer bleed at 6 weeks. Sequencing started from total RNA isolated from unfractionated whole blood. In TCRdb, the RACE reads were re-called with MiXCR into one record per CDR3 protein. The sample shows some 77,000 distinct CDR3 sequences, 7% to 9.5% of them seen only once. The sequenced material came from whole blood. The origin of the receptors is a female donor in good health. Some clones in this sample may be carry-over from other donors' samples.

The chain has TRBV7-9 and TRBJ2-7, with D perhaps TRBD1 or TRBD2 (6 bases each). The CDR3 length is 15 residues. Germline loops: CDR1 SEHNR, CDR2 FQNEAQ (reference sequence). V shed 5 bases and J shed 2 bases, with 16 bases lying between them. The CDR3 DNA is TGTGCCAGCAGCCTCCTTCGAGGGGGGACCTACGAGCAGTACTTC. Protein product: CASSLLRGGTYEQYF.

The table lists this clonotype with many counts. V usage is TRBV6-2 or TRBV6-3 and J usage is TRBJ1-5; D is unclear. The CDR3 spans 13 residues. Per the germline V gene, CDR1 is MNHEY and CDR2 is SVGEGT. The V gene lost 7 bases and the J gene lost 0 bases, with 7 bases spanning the gap. The DNA for the CDR3 is TGTGCCAGCAAGGCTTATAGCAATCAGCCCCAGCATTTT. It is translated as CASKAYSNQPQHF.

The V gene is TRBV28, the J gene TRBJ2-7, with 7 nucleotides matching TRBD1. The germline V gene encodes CDR1 MDHEN and CDR2 SYDVKM. CDR3 size: 14 residues. V lost 5 bases and J lost 4; bases outside the gene matches: 8. The DNA of the CDR3 is TGTGCCAGCAGTAGACCGGGACAGATATACGAGCAGTACTTC. Translating gives CASSRPGQIYEQYF.

This clonotype was observed a few times. This sequence joins TRBV29-1 and TRBJ1-1; D is unclear. The CDR3 totals 14 residues. Per the germline V gene, CDR1 is SQVTM and CDR2 is ANQGSEA. V lost 4 bases to trimming and J lost 5 bases, with 17 bases between them. The CDR3 loop is CSVVKAATDTEAFF. DNA of the CDR3: TGCAGCGTTGTCAAGGCGGCCACGGATACTGAAGCTTTCTTT.

In this sample, this clonotype turned up many times. The genes are TRBV4-3 and TRBJ2-1; TRBD2 matches 12 bases. The V gene end was trimmed by 4 bases and the J gene end by 5 bases; junction bases not matched to a gene: 6. In germline, CDR1 is LGHNA, CDR2 YSLEER. This CDR3 is 16 amino acids long. The CDR3 here is CASSPLLAGGHNEQFF. The CDR3 bases are TGCGCCAGCAGCCCATTACTAGCGGGGGGACACAATGAGCAGTTCTTC.

With respect to this clonotype: With a much larger clone just one base away, this may be a read error. V gene TRBV4-3 combines with J gene TRBJ1-3; 8 nucleotides match TRBD1. This CDR3 is 16 amino acids long. V dropped 0 bases and J dropped 8; count of bases not matched to a gene: 9. From germline, CDR1 is LGHNA and CDR2 YSLEER. The CDR3 DNA reads as TGCGCCAGCAGCCAAGACCGGACAGGGTACGGGGACACCATATATTTT. It translates to CASSQDRTGYGDTIYF.

In its sample, this clonotype was seen many times. The chain is built from TRBV3-1 and TRBJ2-5; D tentatively fits TRBD1 or TRBD2 (5 bases each). Between the trimmed V and J ends, which lost 0 bases and 4 bases, there was a span of 21 bases. Germline lookup yields CDR1 LGHDT and CDR2 YNNKEL (reference sequence). The CDR3 runs to 18 residues. CDR3 DNA sequence: TGTGCCAGCAGCCAAGACTCCCTCCGGCGGGCCCAGGGAGAGACCCAGTACTTC. Protein: CASSQDSLRRAQGETQYF.

V gene TRBV27 combines with J gene TRBJ2-7; 7 bases are shared with TRBD2. The CDR3 sequence is 14 residues long. Per the germline V gene, CDR1 is MNHEY and CDR2 is SMNVEV (reference sequence). Trimming took 10 bases from V and 6 from J; bases not matched to a gene: 15. This CDR3 is CATLLTGRIPEQYF. CDR3 in DNA: TGTGCCACCCTGTTAACCGGGAGGATTCCCGAGCAGTACTTC.

This clonotype was detected ten times or more. CDR3 nucleotides: TGTGCCAGCAGTCCCCCAGGGGGACCAGAAGGGAAACTGTTTTTT. Translated: CASSPPGGPEGKLFF. V is TRBV6-5 and J is TRBJ1-4; 7 bases fit TRBD1. V gave up 5 bases and J gave up 11 bases; unmatched junction bases: 14. CDR1 and CDR2 (germline): MNHEY, SVGAGI. The CDR3 spans 15 residues.

There are many counts of this clonotype. The rearrangement joins TRBV9 to TRBJ1-6; the D is unclear. CDR1 is SGDLS, CDR2 YYNGEE, per germline. Trimming took off 0 bases at V and 7 bases at J, with 11 bases between the two ends. The CDR3 totals 15 residues. CDR3 region: CASSVVGSSNSPLHF. Here the CDR3 DNA reads TGTGCCAGCAGCGTAGTTGGCTCGTCCAATTCACCCCTCCACTTT.

This clonotype was counted only a few times. The chain links TRBV14 to TRBJ1-5; TRBD1 is a possible D gene (5 bases). V was shortened by 7 bases and J by 2 bases, with 33 bases between the two germline ends. This CDR3 has 21 residues. Per germline, CDR1 SGHDN and CDR2 FVKESK. The CDR3 nucleotides are TGTGCCAGCAACAATCCCGAGGTCGGGGGGAGAGGGTCTATGGGCAATCAGCCCCAGCATTTT. Translating it yields CASNNPEVGGRGSMGNQPQHF.

In this sample, this clonotype turned up many times. The chain is built from TRBV14 and TRBJ1-4, with TRBD1 as a possible D gene (5 bases). The CDR3 is made up of 15 amino acids. Germline V lookup: CDR1 SGHDN, CDR2 FVKESK. Trimming removed 1 base from V and 5 bases from J, with 11 bases in between. The CDR3 region is CASSQGDSKNEKLFF. CDR3 in DNA: TGTGCCAGCAGCCAAGGAGACAGTAAGAATGAAAAACTGTTTTTT.

There are many counts of this clonotype. The chain has TRBV5-4 and TRBJ1-1, with D unclear. This CDR3 is 14 amino acids long. Germline values: CDR1 SGHNT, CDR2 YYREEE (reference sequence). The ends were cut back, 3 bases at V and 3 bases at J, with 12 bases in the middle. The CDR3 DNA follows: TGTGCCAGCAGCTCGCAAAACAGATACACTGAAGCTTTCTTT. Translated, it gives CASSSQNRYTEAFF.

Ten or more counts support this clonotype. The CDR3 spells CASSDSMSVGELFF. The CDR3 DNA reads TGTGCCAGCAGTGACTCGATGTCGGTCGGGGAGCTGTTTTTT. The chain recombines TRBV6-4 with TRBJ2-2; D gene ambiguous. V lost 0 bases and J lost 7, with 9 bases in between. The germline V gene has CDR1 MRHNA and CDR2 SNTAGT. The CDR3 has 14 residues.

This clonotype has at least ten counts. The chain couples TRBV20-1 to TRBJ2-7; TRBD1 matches 8 bases. The germline gives CDR1 DFQATT, CDR2 SNEGSKA (reference sequence). The CDR3 loop spans 14 amino acids. With V trimmed by 1 base and J by 2 bases, 4 bases remained unmatched. CDR3 loop: CSARGQGSTYEQYF. The CDR3, as DNA: TGCAGTGCTAGAGGACAGGGGTCTACCTACGAGCAGTACTTC.